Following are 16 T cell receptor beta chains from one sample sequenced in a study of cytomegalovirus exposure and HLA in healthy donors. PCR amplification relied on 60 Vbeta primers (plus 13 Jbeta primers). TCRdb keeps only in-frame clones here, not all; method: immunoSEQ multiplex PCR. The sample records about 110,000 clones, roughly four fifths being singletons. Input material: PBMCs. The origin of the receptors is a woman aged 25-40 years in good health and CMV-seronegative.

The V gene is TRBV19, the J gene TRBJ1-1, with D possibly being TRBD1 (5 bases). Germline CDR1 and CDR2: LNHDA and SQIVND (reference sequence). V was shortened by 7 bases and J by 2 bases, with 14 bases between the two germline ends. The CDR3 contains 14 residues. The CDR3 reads CASKNQGRNTEAFF. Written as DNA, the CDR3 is TGTGCCAGTAAAAACCAGGGAAGAAACACTGAAGCTTTCTTT.

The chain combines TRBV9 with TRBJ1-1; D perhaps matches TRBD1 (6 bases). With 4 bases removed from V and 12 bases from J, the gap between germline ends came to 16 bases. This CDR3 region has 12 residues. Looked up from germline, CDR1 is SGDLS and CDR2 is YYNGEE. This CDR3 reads CASSPVKGETFF. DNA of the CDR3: TGTGCCAGCAGCCCCGTAAAGGGGGAAACTTTCTTT.

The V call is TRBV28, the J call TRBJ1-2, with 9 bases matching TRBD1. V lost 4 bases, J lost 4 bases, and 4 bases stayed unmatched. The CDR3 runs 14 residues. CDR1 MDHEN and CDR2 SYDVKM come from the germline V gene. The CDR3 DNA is TGTGCCAGCAGTTGGACAGGGGCGAGCTATGGCTACACCTTC. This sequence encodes CASSWTGASYGYTF.

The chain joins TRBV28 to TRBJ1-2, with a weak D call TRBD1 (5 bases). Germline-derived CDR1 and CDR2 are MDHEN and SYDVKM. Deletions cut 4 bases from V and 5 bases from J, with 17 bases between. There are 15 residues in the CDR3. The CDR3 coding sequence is TGTGCCAGCAGTTCACCGAGGCAGGGCACGTATGGCTACACCTTC. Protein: CASSSPRQGTYGYTF.

CDR3 protein: CASSSAGALSGANVLTF. The CDR3 coding sequence is TGCGCCAGCAGCTCGGCGGGGGCCCTCTCTGGGGCCAACGTCCTGACTTTC. The chain combines TRBV5-1 with TRBJ2-6, with D maybe TRBD2 (7 bases). The germline V and J ends were trimmed by 3 bases and 0 bases, with 13 bases remaining between them. There are 17 residues in the CDR3. The germline V gene encodes CDR1 SGHRS and CDR2 YFSETQ.

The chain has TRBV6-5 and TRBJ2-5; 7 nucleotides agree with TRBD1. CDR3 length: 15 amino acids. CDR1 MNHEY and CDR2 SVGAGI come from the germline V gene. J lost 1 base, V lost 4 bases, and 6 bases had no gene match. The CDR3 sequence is CASSSDGTAQETQYF. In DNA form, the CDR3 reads TGTGCCAGCAGTTCCGACGGGACAGCCCAAGAGACCCAGTACTTC.

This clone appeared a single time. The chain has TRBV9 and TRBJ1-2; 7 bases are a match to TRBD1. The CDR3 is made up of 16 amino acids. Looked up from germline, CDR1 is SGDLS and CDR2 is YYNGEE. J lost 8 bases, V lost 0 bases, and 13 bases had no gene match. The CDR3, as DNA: TGTGCCAGCAGCGTAGGAAGTTTGGGGCAGGGGGGCGGCTACACCTTC. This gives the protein CASSVGSLGQGGGYTF.

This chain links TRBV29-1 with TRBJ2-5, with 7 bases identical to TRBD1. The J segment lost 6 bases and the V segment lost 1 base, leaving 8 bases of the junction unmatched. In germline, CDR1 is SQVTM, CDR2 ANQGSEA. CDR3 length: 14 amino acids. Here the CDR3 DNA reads TGCAGCGTTGAAGGGAGACAGGGTCGGCAGACCCAGTACTTC. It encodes CSVEGRQGRQTQYF.

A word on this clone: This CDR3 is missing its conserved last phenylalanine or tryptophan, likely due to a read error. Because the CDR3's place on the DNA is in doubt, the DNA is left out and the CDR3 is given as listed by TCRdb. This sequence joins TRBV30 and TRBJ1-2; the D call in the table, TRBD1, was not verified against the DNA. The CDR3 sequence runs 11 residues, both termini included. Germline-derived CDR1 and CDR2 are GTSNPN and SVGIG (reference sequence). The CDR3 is CAWSKTEQLDP.

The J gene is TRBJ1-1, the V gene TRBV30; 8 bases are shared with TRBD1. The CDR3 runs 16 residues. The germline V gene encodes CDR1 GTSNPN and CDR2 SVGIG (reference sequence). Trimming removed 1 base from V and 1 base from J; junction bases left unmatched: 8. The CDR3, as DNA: TGTGCCTGGAGTGGATCGGAGACAGGGGCGAACACTGAAGCTTTCTTT. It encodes CAWSGSETGANTEAFF.

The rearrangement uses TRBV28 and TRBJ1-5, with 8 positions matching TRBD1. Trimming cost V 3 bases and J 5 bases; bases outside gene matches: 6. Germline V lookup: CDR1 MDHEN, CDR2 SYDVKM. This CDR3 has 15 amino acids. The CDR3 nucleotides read TGTGCCAGCAGTTTTTGGGGGACAGGTCATCAGCCCCAGCATTTT. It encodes CASSFWGTGHQPQHF.

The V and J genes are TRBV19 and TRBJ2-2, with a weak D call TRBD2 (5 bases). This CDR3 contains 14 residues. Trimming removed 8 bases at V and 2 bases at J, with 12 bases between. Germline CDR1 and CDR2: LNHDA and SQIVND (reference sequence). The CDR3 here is CASRTGTNTGELFF. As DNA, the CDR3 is TGTGCCAGTCGGACGGGAACAAACACCGGGGAGCTGTTTTTT.

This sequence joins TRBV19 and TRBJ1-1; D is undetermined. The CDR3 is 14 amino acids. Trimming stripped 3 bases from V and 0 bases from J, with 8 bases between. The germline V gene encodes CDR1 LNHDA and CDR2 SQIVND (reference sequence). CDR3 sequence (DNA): TGTGCCAGTAGTATCCCGCAGGTGAACACTGAAGCTTTCTTT. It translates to CASSIPQVNTEAFF. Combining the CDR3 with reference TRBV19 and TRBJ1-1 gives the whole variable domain DGGITQSPKYLFRKEGQNVTLSCEQNLNHDAMYWYRQDPGQGLRLIYYSQIVNDFQKGDIAEGYSVSREKKESFPLTVTSAQKNPTAFYLCASSIPQVNTEAFFGQGTRLTVV.

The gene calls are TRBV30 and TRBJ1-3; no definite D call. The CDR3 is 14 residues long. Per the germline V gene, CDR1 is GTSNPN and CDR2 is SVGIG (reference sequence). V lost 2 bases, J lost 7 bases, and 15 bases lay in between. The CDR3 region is CAWSPRDLRNTIYF. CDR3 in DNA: TGTGCCTGGAGTCCCCGGGATCTACGGAACACCATATATTTT.

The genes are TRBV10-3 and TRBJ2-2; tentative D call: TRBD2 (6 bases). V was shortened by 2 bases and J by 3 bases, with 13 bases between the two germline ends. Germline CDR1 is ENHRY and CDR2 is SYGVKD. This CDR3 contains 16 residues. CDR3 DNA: TGTGCCATCAGTGAGCCCACGGAGGGGTACACCGGGGAGCTGTTTTTT. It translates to CAISEPTEGYTGELFF.

CDR3 nucleotide sequence: TGTGCCAGCAGCGTGACTAGCGGGATGTATGAGACCCAGTACTTC. This translates into CASSVTSGMYETQYF. This chain uses TRBV9 with TRBJ2-5; the match to TRBD2 covers 11 bases. This CDR3 spans 15 amino acids. Germline loops: CDR1 SGDLS, CDR2 YYNGEE. V trimming: 2 bases; J trimming: 5 bases; junction bases outside the gene matches: 5. The full variable domain, with the rest looked up from reference TRBV9 and TRBJ2-5, is DSGVTQTPKHLITATGQRVTLRCSPRSGDLSVYWYQQSLDQGLQFLIQYYNGEERAKGNILERFSAQQFPDLHSELNLSSLELGDSALYFCASSVTSGMYETQYFGPGTRLLVL.